The rows below give T cell receptor beta chains drawn from one sample of a study of multiple sclerosis patients with progressive multifocal leukoencephalopathy. Method: immunoSEQ multiplex PCR; TCRdb's copy keeps in-frame clones and lacks some. Of fewer than 40,000 clones in the sample, approximately 88% are singletons; the top ten hold around 6%. Here the sequenced sample was PBMCs, taken from a patient treated with natalizumab. The receptors shown here come from a woman in her thirties or forties with progressive multifocal leukoencephalopathy. Each CDR3 is given with its conserved first and last residue. Each record gives: J gene, clone size, D gene, V gene, CDR3 protein, CDR3 DNA. A D gene is named only where the DNA matches it firmly. The listing skips clone size in some rows; elsewhere it reads once, few, many or a size class.

TRBJ1-1 - - TRBV9 CASSAQGRNTEAFF TGTGCCAGCAGCGCCCAGGGGCGGAACACTGAAGCTTTCTTT
TRBJ2-1 - - TRBV30 CAWSRRGYNEQFF TGTGCCTGGAGTCGAAGGGGGTACAATGAGCAGTTCTTC
TRBJ1-1 - - TRBV20-1 CSAQVTEAFF TGCAGTGCTCAGGTCACTGAAGCTTTCTTT
TRBJ1-3 - - TRBV27 CASRGASGNTIYF TGTGCCAGCAGGGGGGCCTCTGGAAACACCATATATTTT
TRBJ2-3 - - TRBV18 CASSTRFGTDTQYF TGTGCCAGCTCAACTAGGTTCGGCACAGATACGCAGTATTTT
TRBJ1-3 once - TRBV29-1 CSVESGLSGNTIYF TGCAGCGTTGAATCAGGGCTCTCTGGAAACACCATATATTTT
TRBJ2-1 medium-sized - TRBV4-3 CASSQEAQSSYNEQFF TGCGCCAGCAGCCAAGAGGCCCAAAGCTCCTACAATGAGCAGTTCTTC
TRBJ1-1 - - TRBV5-5 CASSFSGGGNTEAFF TGTGCCAGCAGCTTCTCTGGCGGGGGGAACACTGAAGCTTTCTTT
TRBJ2-5 - - TRBV11-3 CASSLFFASENQETQYF TGTGCCAGCAGCTTATTTTTTGCGTCAGAGAACCAAGAGACCCAGTACTTC
TRBJ2-5 - - TRBV15 CATSRANVRTFQETQYF TGTGCCACCAGCCGGGCAAATGTACGGACGTTCCAAGAGACCCAGTACTTC
TRBJ2-7 - - TRBV28 CASSPRVEQYF TGTGCCAGCAGTCCTCGGGTCGAGCAGTACTTC
TRBJ2-3 - - TRBV18 CASLLTDTQYF TGTGCCAGCTTGTTGACAGATACGCAGTATTTT
TRBJ1-1 - - TRBV7-2 CASSLALRHSTEAFF TGTGCCAGCAGCTTAGCGCTTCGGCACAGCACTGAAGCTTTCTTT
TRBJ1-1 few TRBD1 TRBV7-8 CASSLARTGGVGAFF TGTGCCAGCAGCTTAGCCAGGACAGGGGGCGTGGGGGCTTTCTTT
TRBJ1-1 - TRBD1 TRBV6-1 CASQHGQGSSAFF TGTGCCAGCCAGCATGGACAGGGCTCGAGTGCTTTCTTT
TRBJ2-4 - TRBD2 TRBV14 CASSRGLALAKNIQYF TGTGCCAGCAGCCGTGGACTAGCCCTGGCCAAAAACATTCAGTACTTC
TRBJ2-1 - TRBD2 TRBV30 CAWRSGGSYEQFF TGTGCCTGGAGAAGCGGGGGCTCCTATGAGCAGTTCTTC
TRBJ2-3 - TRBD2 TRBV30 CAWTGTSGITDTQYF TGTGCCTGGACCGGGACTAGCGGAATCACAGATACGCAGTATTTT
TRBJ2-5 - - TRBV30 CAWLRVRALETQYF TGTGCCTGGCTGAGGGTCCGGGCCCTAGAGACCCAGTACTTC
TRBJ2-5 - TRBD1 TRBV6-1 CASSAHRGLETQYF TGTGCCAGCAGTGCCCACAGGGGGCTAGAGACCCAGTACTTC
TRBJ2-3 - - TRBV5-1 CASSSPGVNTQYF TGCGCCAGCAGCTCCCCGGGGGTAAATACGCAGTATTTT